This TCR beta chain was captured by sequencing in a study of cytomegalovirus exposure and HLA in healthy donors. Study-level results: Apart from CMV serostatus, no immune exposure information was available. Earlier findings revealed that most TCR beta V segments proved productive either about 87% or about 30% of the time.

With regard to this clone: The antigen is unknown.

V gave up 9 bases and J gave up 8 bases; unmatched junction bases: 13. Germline values: CDR1 MNHEY, CDR2 SMNVEV (reference sequence). CDR3 size: 15 residues. The PCR had 60 Vbeta and 13 Jbeta primers. TCRdb's copy holds only in-frame clones and misses some; the assay was immunoSEQ multiplex PCR. In the table there are 140,000 or so clones, around 80% of which are singletons. Source material: PBMCs. The receptor comes from a man between 40 and 49 years old in good health and CMV-seronegative. The genes are TRBV27 and TRBJ2-1; 10 bases agree with TRBD2. Written as DNA, the CDR3 is TGTGCCAGGAGCCTCCCCAGCGGGAGGGTTGATGAGCAGTTCTTC. Residues: CARSLPSGRVDEQFF.